This T cell receptor beta chain emerged from a study of radiotherapy plus CTLA-4 blockade in lung cancer (dated by TCRdb to the late 2010s). Looking at the study overall: Among the enrolled patients, about 20% had an objective response, and about 31% reached disease control.

Libraries were made using the immunoSEQ multiplex PCR assay. Entries here come from immuneACCESS through TCRdb and include only in-frame sequences with V and J called. Some clones fail to appear in such tables; in the studies checked, an unresolved V gene covers under half of the shortfall, and the cause of the remainder is unknown. Within this sample are about 87,000 clones, with around nine tenths of them counted one time only. Over 15% of the sample belongs to the ten largest clones. With regard to this clone: The target of this receptor is not known. Per-base quality was not reported, and no clone a single base away is much larger than it.

Broad study findings and their caveats: After treatment with radiotherapy and ipilimumab, TCR clones that came from tumors expanded in the peripheral blood. Early dynamic changes in blood T cell clones, together with increased serum interferon-beta after radiation, were reported as the strongest predictors of response.

In this study, focal radiation therapy paired with CTLA-4 blockade (ipilimumab) was tested in patients who had chemo-refractory metastatic non-small-cell lung cancer. From V the trimming removes 4 bases and from J it removes 2 bases, while the gene matches leave 3 bases of the junction unaccounted for. CDR1 and CDR2, per the germline V gene (reference sequence), are SGHNT and YYREEE. Inclusive of the bounding cysteine and phenylalanine, the CDR3 is 17 residues long. This entry keeps only the CDR3 DNA: 51 bases, framed from base 1. In this chain, TRBV5-4 is recombined with TRBJ2-2; 15 bases in between match TRBD2. This sample comprised peripheral blood, obtained from a patient treated with radiotherapy plus ipilimumab. This sequence originates from a human donor with non-small cell lung cancer that progressed on radiotherapy plus ipilimumab. For the CDR3, the sequence is CASSTGLAGGNTGELFF. The nucleotide sequence is TGTGCCAGCAGCACGGGACTAGCGGGGGGTAACACCGGGGAGCTGTTTTTT.